The 9 T cell receptor beta chains below all came from one sample that was sequenced in a study of T-cell reconstitution after alpha-beta-depleted transplantation in children. This sample's TCRbeta library carried unique molecular identifier barcodes. MiXCR, applied by TCRdb to the PCR reads, yields one record per CDR3 protein. The sample gives roughly 340,000 distinct CDR3 sequences, 15% to 20% of which show up once; about 41% is in the top ten. The starting material was PBMCs, mostly from graft donor cells, obtained 360 days after TCRalphabeta/CD19-depleted stem cell transplant. The receptors here all came from a male patient between 2 and 9 years old who had a stem cell transplant for acute lymphoblastic leukemia, so the T cells may come from the graft donor.

The CDR3 region is CATSSPLRLGPADTQYF. DNA for the CDR3: TGTGCCACCAGCAGCCCCTTGAGGTTGGGTCCGGCGGATACGCAGTATTTT. This chain uses TRBV15 with TRBJ2-3; unclear D gene. Germline assignment: CDR1 LNHNV and CDR2 YYDKDF (reference sequence). The CDR3 is 17 amino acids. Between the trimmed V and J ends, which lost 3 bases and 6 bases, there was a span of 22 bases.

V usage is TRBV15 and J usage is TRBJ2-5; 12 bases fit TRBD2. Germline V CDR1 and CDR2: LNHNV, YYDKDF (reference sequence). CDR3 length equals 14 residues. V gave up 9 bases and J gave up 5 bases; unmatched junction bases: 7. The CDR3 DNA reads as TGTGCCACGGCTGGACTAGCGGGACTGGAGACCCAGTACTTC. This codes for CATAGLAGLETQYF.

The rearrangement links TRBV5-6 to TRBJ2-1; 9 bases align to TRBD2. The CDR3 spans 16 residues. Germline lookup yields CDR1 SGHDT and CDR2 YYEEEE. V shed 0 bases, J shed 3 bases, and the junction held 4 bases outside the gene matches. The CDR3, as DNA: TGTGCCAGCAGCTTGGGCGGGGGGGACCACTACAATGAGCAGTTCTTC. This codes for CASSLGGGDHYNEQFF.

At least ten counts were recorded for this clonotype. This chain uses TRBV5-6 with TRBJ2-3; D might be TRBD1 (6 bases). This CDR3 is 16 amino acids long. Trimming took off 5 bases at V and 4 bases at J, with 20 bases between the two ends. Germline CDR1 reads SGHDT; CDR2 reads YYEEEE. CDR3 sequence: CASRLRGLRFADTQYF. The CDR3 DNA follows: TGTGCCAGCAGATTAAGGGGGTTAAGATTTGCAGATACGCAGTATTTT.

In this sample, this clonotype turned up many times. The CDR3 protein is CASSQDGPSLTGELFF. DNA of the CDR3: TGCGCCAGCAGCCAAGATGGTCCTAGCCTCACCGGGGAGCTGTTTTTT. The genes are TRBV4-3 and TRBJ2-2, with a possible D match to TRBD2 (5 bases). The germline V gene has CDR1 LGHNA and CDR2 YSLEER. This CDR3 region has 16 residues. Trimming pared 0 bases from V and 4 bases from J, leaving 12 bases between.

J is TRBJ2-1 and V is TRBV4-1; D call uncertain. This CDR3 is 13 amino acids long. The ends were cut back, 0 bases at V and 9 bases at J, with 9 bases in the middle. Germline values: CDR1 MGHRA, CDR2 YSYEKL. DNA of the CDR3: TGCGCCAGCAGCCAAGAGAGGTGGCTTGAGCAGTTCTTC. Protein product: CASSQERWLEQFF.

This clonotype was detected a few times. J is TRBJ2-7 and V is TRBV12-3 or TRBV12-4; D gene ambiguous. This CDR3 has 13 amino acids. V was clipped by 4 bases and J by 2 bases, with 9 bases between them. DNA for the CDR3: TGTGCCAGCAGTTCCCCTGTCCCCTACGAGCAGTACTTC. Its translation: CASSSPVPYEQYF.

This clonotype was counted a few times. This chain connects TRBV5-1 to TRBJ1-1; TRBD1 matches 10 bases. This CDR3 region has 14 residues. With 5 bases clipped from V and 6 bases from J, the junction kept 7 bases outside the gene matches. Per the germline V gene, CDR1 is SGHRS and CDR2 is YFSETQ. CDR3 bases: TGCGCCAGCAGGGGGACAGGGGCTGTCGCTGAAGCTTTCTTT. Translating it yields CASRGTGAVAEAFF.

DNA of the CDR3: TGCAGCGTACAGATTATGAACACTGAAGCTTTCTTT. It yields the protein CSVQIMNTEAFF. The chain couples TRBV29-1 to TRBJ1-1; D uncertain. Deletions cut 6 bases from V and 0 bases from J, with 8 bases between. Germline CDR1 SQVTM, CDR2 ANQGSEA. The CDR3 extends over 12 amino acids.